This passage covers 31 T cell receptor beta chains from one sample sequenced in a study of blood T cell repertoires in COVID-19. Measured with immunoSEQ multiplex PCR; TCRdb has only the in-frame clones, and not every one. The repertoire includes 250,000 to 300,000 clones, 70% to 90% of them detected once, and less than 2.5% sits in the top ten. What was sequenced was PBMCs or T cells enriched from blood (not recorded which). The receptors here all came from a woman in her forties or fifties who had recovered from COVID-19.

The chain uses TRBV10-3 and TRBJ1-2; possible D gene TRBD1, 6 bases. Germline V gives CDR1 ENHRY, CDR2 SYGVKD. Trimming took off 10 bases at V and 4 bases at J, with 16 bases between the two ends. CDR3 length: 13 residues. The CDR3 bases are TGTGCCAACTCGAGACAGGACAGCTATGGCTACACCTTC. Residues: CANSRQDSYGYTF.

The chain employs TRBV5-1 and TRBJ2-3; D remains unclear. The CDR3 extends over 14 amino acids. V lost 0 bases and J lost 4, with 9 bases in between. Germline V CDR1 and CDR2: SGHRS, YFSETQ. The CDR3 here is CASSLVAASDTQYF. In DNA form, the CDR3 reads TGCGCCAGCAGCTTGGTGGCGGCATCAGATACGCAGTATTTT.

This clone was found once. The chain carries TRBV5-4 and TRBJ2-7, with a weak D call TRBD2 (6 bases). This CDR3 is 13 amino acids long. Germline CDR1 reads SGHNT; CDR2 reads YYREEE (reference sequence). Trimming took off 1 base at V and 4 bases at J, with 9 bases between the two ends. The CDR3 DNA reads TGTGCCAGCAGCTTGCCTAGCGATTACGAGCAGTACTTC. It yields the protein CASSLPSDYEQYF. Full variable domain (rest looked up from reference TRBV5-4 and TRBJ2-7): ETGVTQSPTHLIKTRGQQVTLRCSSQSGHNTVSWYQQALGQGPQFIFQYYREEENGRGNFPPRFSGLQFPNYSSELNVNALELDDSALYLCASSLPSDYEQYFGPGTRLTVT.

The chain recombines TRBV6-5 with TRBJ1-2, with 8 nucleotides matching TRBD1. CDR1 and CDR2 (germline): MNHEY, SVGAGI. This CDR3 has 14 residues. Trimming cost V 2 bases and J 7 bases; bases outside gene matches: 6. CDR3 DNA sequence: TGTGCCAGCAGTTACCGTGACAGGGGATTTGGCTACACCTTC. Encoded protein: CASSYRDRGFGYTF.

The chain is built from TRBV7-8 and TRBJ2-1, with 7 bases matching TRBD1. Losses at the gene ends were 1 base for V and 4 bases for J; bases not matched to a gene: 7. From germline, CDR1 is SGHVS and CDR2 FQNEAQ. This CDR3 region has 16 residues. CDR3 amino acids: CASSLGLGQSYNEQFF. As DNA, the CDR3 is TGTGCCAGCAGCTTAGGGCTGGGACAGTCATACAATGAGCAGTTCTTC.

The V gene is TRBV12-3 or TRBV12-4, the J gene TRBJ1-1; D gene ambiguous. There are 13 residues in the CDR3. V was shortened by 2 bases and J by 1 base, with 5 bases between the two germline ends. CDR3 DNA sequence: TGTGCCAGCAGTTTACCAGGGAACACTGAAGCTTTCTTT. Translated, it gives CASSLPGNTEAFF.

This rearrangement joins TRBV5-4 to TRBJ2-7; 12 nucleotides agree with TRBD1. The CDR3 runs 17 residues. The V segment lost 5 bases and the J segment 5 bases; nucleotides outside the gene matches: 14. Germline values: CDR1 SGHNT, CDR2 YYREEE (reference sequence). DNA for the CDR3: TGTGCCAGCAGGACCCCCGGGACAGGGGGCAGTCGGGACGAGCAGTACTTC. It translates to CASRTPGTGGSRDEQYF.

The CDR3 region has the DNA TGTGCCAGCAGCCAACTTGGGACACGGAGGCTCCTGGAGCAGTTCTTC. Amino acid sequence: CASSQLGTRRLLEQFF. V and J are TRBV3-1 (or the pseudogene TRBV3-2) and TRBJ2-1, with D possibly matching TRBD1 (6 bases). The CDR3 has 16 amino acids. V was clipped by 2 bases and J by 10 bases, with 21 bases between them. Germline V lookup: CDR1 LGHDT, CDR2 YNNKEL (reference sequence).

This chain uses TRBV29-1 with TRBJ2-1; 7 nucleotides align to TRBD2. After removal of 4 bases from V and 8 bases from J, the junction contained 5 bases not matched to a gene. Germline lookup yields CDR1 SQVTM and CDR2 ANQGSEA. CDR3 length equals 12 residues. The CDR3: CSVVGLVYEQFF. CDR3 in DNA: TGCAGCGTTGTAGGACTAGTCTATGAGCAGTTCTTC.

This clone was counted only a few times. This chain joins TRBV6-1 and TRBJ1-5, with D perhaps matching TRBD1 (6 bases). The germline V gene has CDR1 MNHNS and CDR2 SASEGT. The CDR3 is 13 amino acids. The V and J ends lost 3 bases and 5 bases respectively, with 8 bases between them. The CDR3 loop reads CASSDTGYQPQHF. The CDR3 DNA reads TGTGCCAGCAGTGATACAGGGTATCAGCCCCAGCATTTT.

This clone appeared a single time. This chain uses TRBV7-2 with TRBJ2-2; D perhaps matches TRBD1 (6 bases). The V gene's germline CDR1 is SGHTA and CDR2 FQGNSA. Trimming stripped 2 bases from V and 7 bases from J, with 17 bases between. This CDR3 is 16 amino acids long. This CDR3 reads CASSLSFGGIGGELFF. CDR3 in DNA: TGTGCCAGCAGCTTAAGCTTTGGGGGCATCGGCGGGGAGCTGTTTTTT. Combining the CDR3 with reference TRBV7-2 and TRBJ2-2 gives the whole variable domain GAGVSQSPSNKVTEKGKDVELRCDPISGHTALYWYRQSLGQGLEFLIYFQGNSAPDKSGLPSDRFSAERTGGSVSTLTIQRTQQEDSAVYLCASSLSFGGIGGELFFGEGSRLTVL.

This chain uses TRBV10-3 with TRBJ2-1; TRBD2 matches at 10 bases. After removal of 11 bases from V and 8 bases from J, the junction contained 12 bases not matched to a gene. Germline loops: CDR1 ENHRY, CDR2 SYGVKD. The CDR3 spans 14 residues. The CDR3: CAQAASGRFDEQFF. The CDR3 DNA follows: TGTGCCCAAGCTGCTAGCGGGAGATTCGATGAGCAGTTCTTC.

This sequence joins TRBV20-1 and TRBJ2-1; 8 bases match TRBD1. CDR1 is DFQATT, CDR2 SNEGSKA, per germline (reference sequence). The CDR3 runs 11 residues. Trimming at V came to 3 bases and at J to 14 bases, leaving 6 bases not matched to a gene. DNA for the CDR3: TGCAGTGCTAGTAGGAGGGGACAGGAGTTCTTC. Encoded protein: CSASRRGQEFF.

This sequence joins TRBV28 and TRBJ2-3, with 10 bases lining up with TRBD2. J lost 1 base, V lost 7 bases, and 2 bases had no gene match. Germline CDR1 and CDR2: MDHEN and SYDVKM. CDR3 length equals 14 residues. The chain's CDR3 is CASTTSGGTDTQYF. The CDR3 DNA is TGTGCCAGCACTACTAGCGGGGGCACAGATACGCAGTATTTT. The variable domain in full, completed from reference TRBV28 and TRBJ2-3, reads DVKVTQSSRYLVKRTGEKVFLECVQDMDHENMFWYRQDPGLGLRLIYFSYDVKMKEKGDIPEGYSVSREKKERFSLILESASTNQTSMYLCASTTSGGTDTQYFGPGTRLTVL.

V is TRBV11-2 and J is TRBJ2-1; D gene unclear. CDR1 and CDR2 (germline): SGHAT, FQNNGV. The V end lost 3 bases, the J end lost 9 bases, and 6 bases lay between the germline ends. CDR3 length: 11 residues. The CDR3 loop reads CASSFMSEQFF. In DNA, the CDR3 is TGTGCCAGCAGCTTTATGAGTGAGCAGTTCTTC.

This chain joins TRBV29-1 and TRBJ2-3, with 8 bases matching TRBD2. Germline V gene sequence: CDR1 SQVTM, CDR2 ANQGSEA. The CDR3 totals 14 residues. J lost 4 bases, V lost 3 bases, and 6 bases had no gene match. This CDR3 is CSVDGAGEADTQYF. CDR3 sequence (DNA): TGCAGCGTTGACGGAGCGGGAGAAGCAGATACGCAGTATTTT.

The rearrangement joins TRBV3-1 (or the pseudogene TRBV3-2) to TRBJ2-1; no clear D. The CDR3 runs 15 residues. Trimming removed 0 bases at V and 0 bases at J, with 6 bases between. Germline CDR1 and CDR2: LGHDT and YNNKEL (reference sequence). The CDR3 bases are TGTGCCAGCAGCCAAGACCCTAACTCCTACAATGAGCAGTTCTTC. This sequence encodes CASSQDPNSYNEQFF.

The CDR3 loop reads CASSLVPGSYNEQFF. The CDR3 coding sequence is TGCGCCAGCAGCTTGGTGCCAGGTAGTTACAATGAGCAGTTCTTC. This rearrangement joins TRBV5-1 to TRBJ2-1; D gene ambiguous. The CDR3 extends over 15 amino acids. V lost 0 bases and J 4 bases, leaving 11 bases between the germline ends. The germline V gene encodes CDR1 SGHRS and CDR2 YFSETQ.

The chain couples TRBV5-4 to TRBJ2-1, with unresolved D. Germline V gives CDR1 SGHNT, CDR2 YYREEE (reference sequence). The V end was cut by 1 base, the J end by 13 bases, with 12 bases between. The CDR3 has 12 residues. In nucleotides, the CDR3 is TGTGCCAGCAGCTTGAGCAGCGCCTATCAGTTCTTC. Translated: CASSLSSAYQFF.

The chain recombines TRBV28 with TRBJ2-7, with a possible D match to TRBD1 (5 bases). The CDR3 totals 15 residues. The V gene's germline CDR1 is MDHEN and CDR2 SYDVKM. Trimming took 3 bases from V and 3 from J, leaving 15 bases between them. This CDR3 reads CASSFIRQKSYEQYF. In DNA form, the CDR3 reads TGTGCCAGCAGTTTCATTCGACAGAAGAGCTACGAGCAGTACTTC.

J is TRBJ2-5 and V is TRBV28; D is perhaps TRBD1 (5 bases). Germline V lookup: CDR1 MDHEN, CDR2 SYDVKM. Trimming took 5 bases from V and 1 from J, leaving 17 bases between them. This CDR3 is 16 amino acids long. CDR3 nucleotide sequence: TGTGCCAGCAGTGGGTTGGCAGGGATGCCCCAAGAGACCCAGTACTTC. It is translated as CASSGLAGMPQETQYF.

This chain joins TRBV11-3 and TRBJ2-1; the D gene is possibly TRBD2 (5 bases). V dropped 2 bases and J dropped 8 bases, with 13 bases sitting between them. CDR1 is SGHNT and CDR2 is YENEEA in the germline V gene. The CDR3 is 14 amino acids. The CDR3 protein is CASSLRRGSHEQFF. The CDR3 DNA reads TGTGCCAGCAGCTTACGTCGGGGAAGCCATGAGCAGTTCTTC.

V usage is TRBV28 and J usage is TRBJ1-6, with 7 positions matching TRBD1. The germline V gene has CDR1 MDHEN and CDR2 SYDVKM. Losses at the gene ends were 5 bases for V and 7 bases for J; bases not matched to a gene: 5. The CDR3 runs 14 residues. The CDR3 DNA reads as TGTGCCAGCAGTCCGGGACAGAGGAATTCACCCCTCCACTTT. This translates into CASSPGQRNSPLHF. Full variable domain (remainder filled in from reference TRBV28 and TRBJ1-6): DVKVTQSSRYLVKRTGEKVFLECVQDMDHENMFWYRQDPGLGLRLIYFSYDVKMKEKGDIPEGYSVSREKKERFSLILESASTNQTSMYLCASSPGQRNSPLHFGNGTRLTVT.

The CDR3 sequence: CASSLLEGTGYGEQYF. In DNA, the CDR3 is TGTGCCAGCAGTTTGCTAGAAGGGACAGGGTATGGCGAGCAGTACTTC. The chain carries TRBV28 and TRBJ2-7; 9 nucleotides align to TRBD1. Germline loops: CDR1 MDHEN, CDR2 SYDVKM. The CDR3 extends over 16 amino acids. The trim removed 3 bases at V and 6 bases at J, leaving 12 bases unmatched.

The CDR3 DNA reads as TGCGCCAGCGGATCCTTGGGGCCCGTCTACGAGCAGTACTTC. Translating it yields CASGSLGPVYEQYF. The chain recombines TRBV23-1 with TRBJ2-7, with D possibly matching TRBD1 (5 bases). TRBV23-1 is identified as an open reading frame with a role that is uncertain. The CDR3 extends over 14 amino acids. The germline V and J ends were trimmed by 8 bases and 3 bases, with 17 bases remaining between them.

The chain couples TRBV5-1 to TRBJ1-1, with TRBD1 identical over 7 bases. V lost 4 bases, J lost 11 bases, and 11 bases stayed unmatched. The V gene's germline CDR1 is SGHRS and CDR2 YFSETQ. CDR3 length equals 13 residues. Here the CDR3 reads CASSQMTGYIAFF. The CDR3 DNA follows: TGCGCCAGCAGCCAAATGACAGGGTATATCGCTTTCTTT.

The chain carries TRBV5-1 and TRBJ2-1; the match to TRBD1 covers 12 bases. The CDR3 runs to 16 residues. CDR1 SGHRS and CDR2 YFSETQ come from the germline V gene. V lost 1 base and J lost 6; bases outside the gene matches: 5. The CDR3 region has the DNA TGCGCCAGCAGCTTGCTGGGACAGGGGGCCTCCAATGAGCAGTTCTTC. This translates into CASSLLGQGASNEQFF.

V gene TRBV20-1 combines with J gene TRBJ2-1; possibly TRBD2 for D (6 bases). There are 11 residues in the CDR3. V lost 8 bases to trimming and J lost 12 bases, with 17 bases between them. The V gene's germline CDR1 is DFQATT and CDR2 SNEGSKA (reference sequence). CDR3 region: CSQEGWRGQFF. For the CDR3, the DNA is TGCAGTCAGGAGGGGTGGAGGGGGCAGTTCTTC.

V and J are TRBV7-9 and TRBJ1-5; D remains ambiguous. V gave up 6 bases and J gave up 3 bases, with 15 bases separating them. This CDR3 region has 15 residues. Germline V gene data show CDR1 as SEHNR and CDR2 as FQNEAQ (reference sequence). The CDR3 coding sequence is TGTGCCAGCAGTCTCAGTGGGAGCAACAATCAGCCCCAGCATTTT. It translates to CASSLSGSNNQPQHF.

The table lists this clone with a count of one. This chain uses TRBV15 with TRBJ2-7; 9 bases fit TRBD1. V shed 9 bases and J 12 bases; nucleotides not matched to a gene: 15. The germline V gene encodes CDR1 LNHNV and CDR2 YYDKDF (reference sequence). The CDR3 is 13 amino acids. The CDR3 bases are TGTGCCACAAAACAGGGGGCCTCCACGAATTTGTACTTC. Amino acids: CATKQGASTNLYF.

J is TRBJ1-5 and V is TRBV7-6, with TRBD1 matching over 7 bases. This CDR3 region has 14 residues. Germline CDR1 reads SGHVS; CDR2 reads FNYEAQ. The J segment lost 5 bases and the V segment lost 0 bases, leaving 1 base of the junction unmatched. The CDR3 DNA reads TGTGCCAGCAGCTTAGCCAGGGGGGATCAGCCCCAGCATTTT. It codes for CASSLARGDQPQHF.